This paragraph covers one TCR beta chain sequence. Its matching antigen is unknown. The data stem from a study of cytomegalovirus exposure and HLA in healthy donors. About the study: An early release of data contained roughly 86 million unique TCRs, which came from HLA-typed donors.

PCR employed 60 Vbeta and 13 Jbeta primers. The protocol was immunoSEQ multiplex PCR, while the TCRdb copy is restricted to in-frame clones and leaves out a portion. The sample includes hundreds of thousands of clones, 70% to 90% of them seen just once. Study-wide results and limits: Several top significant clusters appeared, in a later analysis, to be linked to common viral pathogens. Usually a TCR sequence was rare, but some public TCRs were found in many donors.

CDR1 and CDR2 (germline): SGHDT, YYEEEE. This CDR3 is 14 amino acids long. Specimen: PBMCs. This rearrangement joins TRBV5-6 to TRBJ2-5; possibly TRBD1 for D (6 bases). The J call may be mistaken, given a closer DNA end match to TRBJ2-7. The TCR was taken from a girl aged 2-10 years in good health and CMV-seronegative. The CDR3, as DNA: TGTGCCAGCAGCTTGGGACAGGAGATCTACGAGCAGTACTTC. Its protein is CASSLGQEIYEQYF.